What follows are 28 T cell receptor beta chains derived from one specimen sequenced in a study of shared clonotypes between healthy human individuals. Terminally differentiated effector memory CD45RA+ cells were left out of the naive CD8 fraction, which was CD45RO-negative and positively selected for CCR7. Measured with immunoSEQ multiplex PCR; TCRdb has only the in-frame clones, and not every one. The sample carries some 1,900,000 clones, just under 95% recorded once. The source material was naive CD8+ T cells sorted from blood. The receptors were gathered from a man younger than 35 in good health.

The CDR3 loop reads CASSLWDSSLSGNTIYF. DNA of the CDR3: TGCGCCAGCAGCTTGTGGGACAGTAGTCTCTCTGGAAACACCATATATTTT. The chain carries TRBV5-1 and TRBJ1-3; 7 bases fit TRBD1. Trimming took 1 base from V and 0 from J; bases not matched to a gene: 7. Looked up from germline, CDR1 is SGHRS and CDR2 is YFSETQ. This CDR3 spans 17 amino acids. Full variable domain (remainder filled in from reference TRBV5-1 and TRBJ1-3): KAGVTQTPRYLIKTRGQQVTLSCSPISGHRSVSWYQQTPGQGLQFLFEYFSETQRNKGNFPGRFSGRQFSNSRSEMNVSTLELGDSALYLCASSLWDSSLSGNTIYFGEGSWLTVV.

This sequence joins TRBV28 and TRBJ2-7; D is unresolved. The CDR3 has 10 residues. Between the trimmed V and J ends, which lost 5 bases and 7 bases, there was a span of 6 bases. Germline-derived CDR1 and CDR2 are MDHEN and SYDVKM. For the CDR3, the DNA is TGTGCCAGCAGTACAGAGGAGCAGTACTTC. This translates into CASSTEEQYF.

The V gene is TRBV2, the J gene TRBJ2-7, with D possibly being TRBD1 or TRBD2 (5 bases each). The CDR3 runs to 16 residues. Trimming took off 1 base at V and 3 bases at J, with 16 bases between the two ends. Germline V lookup: CDR1 SNHLY, CDR2 FYNNEI. The CDR3 nucleotides are TGTGCCAGCAGTGAAGGCCCGGGGCAGGGCCTCTACGAGCAGTACTTC. Its translation is CASSEGPGQGLYEQYF.

In its sample, this clone was seen a few times. A much larger clone sits a single nucleotide away, making a read error possible. Other DNA sequences in the same sample also yield this CDR3. This chain joins TRBV5-6 and TRBJ1-1; unclear D gene. V shed 2 bases and J shed 0 bases, with 2 bases lying between them. Per germline, CDR1 SGHDT and CDR2 YYEEEE. The CDR3 consists of 12 residues. The chain's CDR3 is CASSFMNTEAFF. The CDR3 DNA reads as TGTGCCAGCAGCTTCATGAACACTGAAGCTTTCTTT.

A remark on this clone: Other DNA sequences in the sample encode the same CDR3. The J gene is TRBJ2-3, the V gene TRBV5-4; possibly TRBD2 for D (6 bases). CDR3 length equals 15 residues. Looked up from germline, CDR1 is SGHNT and CDR2 is YYREEE (reference sequence). V was pared by 0 bases and J by 0 bases, with 8 bases between. The CDR3 sequence: CASSLGGTSTDTQYF. The CDR3 DNA sequence: TGTGCCAGCAGCTTGGGGGGGACTAGCACAGATACGCAGTATTTT.

This chain links TRBV9 with TRBJ2-7, with D possibly TRBD2 on 6 matching bases. V lost 0 bases to trimming and J lost 5 bases, with 15 bases between them. CDR1 is SGDLS, CDR2 YYNGEE, per germline. CDR3 size: 15 residues. The CDR3 region has the DNA TGTGCCAGCAGCGTAGTAGGACTTACGGGGGACGAGCAGTACTTC. This encodes CASSVVGLTGDEQYF. The full variable domain, rest sourced from reference TRBV9 and TRBJ2-7, is DSGVTQTPKHLITATGQRVTLRCSPRSGDLSVYWYQQSLDQGLQFLIQYYNGEERAKGNILERFSAQQFPDLHSELNLSSLELGDSALYFCASSVVGLTGDEQYFGPGTRLTVT.

J is TRBJ2-7 and V is TRBV28, with TRBD2 matching over 7 bases. The CDR3 has 15 amino acids. V lost 3 bases and J lost 0; bases outside the gene matches: 5. Germline CDR1 reads MDHEN; CDR2 reads SYDVKM. This chain's CDR3 is CASSFPGGSSYEQYF. In DNA, the CDR3 is TGTGCCAGCAGTTTCCCCGGGGGGAGCTCCTACGAGCAGTACTTC.

The chain has TRBV12-2 and TRBJ1-2; TRBD1 was called by the table and not checked on the DNA. TRBV12-2 constitutes a pseudogene. The length of the CDR3 is 17 residues. The CDR3 loop is CASRVPGQGARNYGYTF. The CDR3 DNA reads TGTGCAAGTCGTGTACCGGGACAGGGGGCCAGGAACTATGGCTACACCTTC.

This chain links TRBV7-3 with TRBJ2-7; D may match TRBD1 or TRBD2 (5 bases each). The length of the CDR3 is 14 residues. Trimming took off 5 bases at V and 0 bases at J, with 11 bases between the two ends. The germline gives CDR1 SGHTA, CDR2 FQGTGA. CDR3 sequence reads: CASSLGPSSYEQYF. DNA of the CDR3: TGTGCCAGCAGCCTGGGACCGAGCTCCTACGAGCAGTACTTC.

The V call is TRBV13, the J call TRBJ1-5; D not resolved. CDR1 is PRHDT, CDR2 FYEKMQ, per germline (reference sequence). Trimming stripped 3 bases from V and 11 bases from J, with 11 bases between. This CDR3 contains 12 residues. CDR3 in DNA: TGTGCCAGCAGCTTGAGCAGCTCATCCCAGCATTTT. Translating it yields CASSLSSSSQHF.

This chain uses TRBV4-1 with TRBJ2-7; D is possibly TRBD1 or TRBD2 (7 bases each). The CDR3 length is 15 residues. V shed 1 base and J shed 5 bases, with 15 bases lying between them. CDR1 is MGHRA and CDR2 is YSYEKL in the germline V gene. The CDR3 is CASSQADREGDEQYF. In DNA form, the CDR3 reads TGCGCCAGCAGCCAAGCAGACAGGGAGGGAGACGAGCAGTACTTC.

The gene calls are TRBV4-1 and TRBJ2-7; a possible D gene is TRBD2 (5 bases). Germline loops: CDR1 MGHRA, CDR2 YSYEKL. Trimming stripped 0 bases from V and 2 bases from J, with 11 bases between. This CDR3 has 15 residues. CDR3 sequence (DNA): TGCGCCAGCAGCCAAGACCCGGGAATTGCCTACGAGCAGTACTTC. This translates into CASSQDPGIAYEQYF.

The chain links TRBV2 to TRBJ1-1; D is undetermined. The length of the CDR3 is 16 residues. Trimming shortened V by 4 bases and J by 0 bases, and 15 bases separated the two germline ends. Germline V lookup: CDR1 SNHLY, CDR2 FYNNEI. CDR3 nucleotide sequence: TGTGCCAGCAGTGTCGGTCGGGATGATATGAACACTGAAGCTTTCTTT. Translating gives CASSVGRDDMNTEAFF.

V gene TRBV2 combines with J gene TRBJ2-5; TRBD1 agrees at 7 bases. V gave up 3 bases and J gave up 3 bases; unmatched junction bases: 4. In germline, CDR1 is SNHLY, CDR2 FYNNEI. This CDR3 is built from 14 residues. The CDR3 coding sequence is TGTGCCAGCAGTGACCCGGGACAGAAAGAGACCCAGTACTTC. Translation gives CASSDPGQKETQYF. Full variable domain (missing parts from reference TRBV2 and TRBJ2-5): EPEVTQTPSHQVTQMGQEVILRCVPISNHLYFYWYRQILGQKVEFLVSFYNNEISEKSEIFDDQFSVERPDGSNFTLKIRSTKLEDSAMYFCASSDPGQKETQYFGPGTRLLVL.

As for this clone: A read error may account for a junction end that differs from germline. The rearrangement joins TRBV6-1 to TRBJ1-2; D is unclear. The CDR3 spans 12 residues. The germline CDR1 and CDR2 sequences are MNHNS and SASEGT. The CDR3 loop reads CASSEANYGYTF. As DNA, the CDR3 is TGTGCCAGCAGTGAAGCTAATTATGGCTACACCTTC.

Details on this clone: Other DNA variants within this sample encode the same CDR3. The V and J genes are TRBV27 and TRBJ2-7; 14 bases line up with TRBD2. The V gene's germline CDR1 is MNHEY and CDR2 SMNVEV (reference sequence). V lost 5 bases, J lost 3 bases, and 6 bases stayed unmatched. The CDR3 spans 16 residues. CDR3 sequence (DNA): TGTGCCAGCAGTCCTGCCGGACTAGCGGGAGGCTACGAGCAGTACTTC. Translation gives CASSPAGLAGGYEQYF.

The V and J genes are TRBV5-6 and TRBJ2-7, with D possibly TRBD1 on 5 matching bases. The CDR3 has 14 amino acids. CDR1 is SGHDT, CDR2 YYEEEE, per germline. V lost 4 bases and J 3 bases, leaving 14 bases between the germline ends. The CDR3 DNA is TGTGCCAGCAGCCAGACAGAATCCCACTACGAGCAGTACTTC. Translation gives CASSQTESHYEQYF.

This clone occurred once. The V call is TRBV2, the J call TRBJ2-5; 7 bases are shared with TRBD2. In germline, CDR1 is SNHLY, CDR2 FYNNEI. Trimming took 10 bases from V and 6 from J; bases not matched to a gene: 17. The CDR3 is 15 residues long. CDR3 sequence: CATSALGEGRKTQYF. The DNA of the CDR3 is TGTGCCACCTCCGCCTTAGGGGAGGGCCGAAAGACCCAGTACTTC.

The rearrangement joins TRBV5-6 to TRBJ1-3, with no clear D. V shed 1 base and J shed 4 bases, with 9 bases lying between them. CDR1 is SGHDT, CDR2 YYEEEE, per germline. The CDR3 sequence is 14 residues long. This chain's CDR3 is CASSLRGLGNTIYF. CDR3 coding DNA: TGTGCCAGCAGCTTGCGAGGGCTCGGAAACACCATATATTTT.

V usage is TRBV13 and J usage is TRBJ2-7, with D possibly being TRBD2 (5 bases). In germline, CDR1 is PRHDT, CDR2 FYEKMQ (reference sequence). The CDR3 is 13 amino acids. The germline V and J ends were trimmed by 4 bases and 6 bases, with 13 bases remaining between them. The CDR3 spells CASSSTAAREQYF. DNA of the CDR3: TGTGCCAGCAGCTCTACAGCGGCCCGCGAGCAGTACTTC.

This clone was seen a single time. This chain connects TRBV10-2 to TRBJ1-2, with D unclear. Germline V CDR1 and CDR2: WSHSY, SAAADI. V was pared by 9 bases and J by 8 bases, with 10 bases between. This CDR3 is 10 amino acids long. The CDR3 DNA reads as TGCGCCAGTGGCTCGGGAGGCTACACCTTC. Its translation: CASGSGGYTF.

This clone was counted a single time. The chain uses TRBV5-4 and TRBJ2-7; D is uncertain. Germline CDR1 and CDR2: SGHNT and YYREEE (reference sequence). V was cut by 4 bases and J by 2 bases, with 10 bases left in between. The CDR3 runs to 13 residues. The CDR3 reads CASSPESPYEQYF. The CDR3 nucleotides read TGTGCCAGCAGCCCCGAAAGCCCCTACGAGCAGTACTTC.

The chain uses TRBV10-2 and TRBJ2-5; D may be TRBD2 (7 bases). CDR1 and CDR2 (germline): WSHSY, SAAADI. The V end was cut by 7 bases, the J end by 3 bases, with 15 bases between. The CDR3 has 14 residues. CDR3 residues: CASKVLGGEETQYF. The CDR3, as DNA: TGCGCCAGCAAAGTATTAGGGGGGGAAGAGACCCAGTACTTC.

The chain combines TRBV5-3 with TRBJ2-7, with D perhaps being TRBD1 or TRBD2 (6 bases each). TRBV5-3 is classed as an ORF, of uncertain function. The V end lost 6 bases, the J end lost 3 bases, and 31 bases lay between the germline ends. CDR3 length: 19 amino acids. The CDR3 DNA reads TGTGCCAGAACCGGCGTTAAGAAGGAGGGCAGGGGAAAAAGCTACGAGCAGTACTTC. Its protein is CARTGVKKEGRGKSYEQYF.

About this clone: Different DNA sequences within this sample yield the same CDR3. The chain combines TRBV5-4 with TRBJ2-7, with 8 bases aligning to TRBD1. There are 15 residues in the CDR3. V lost 0 bases and J lost 2; bases outside the gene matches: 4. Germline-derived CDR1 and CDR2 are SGHNT and YYREEE (reference sequence). DNA for the CDR3: TGTGCCAGCAGCTTGGGGACAGGGAAGACCTACGAGCAGTACTTC. Translated: CASSLGTGKTYEQYF.

The gene calls are TRBV7-6 and TRBJ2-5; 12 bases are a match to TRBD2. The CDR3 is 16 amino acids. V was clipped by 2 bases and J by 8 bases; unmatched bases: 9. Germline CDR1 is SGHVS and CDR2 is FNYEAQ. The CDR3 DNA reads as TGTGCCAGCAGCTTACTAGCGGGGGGGACCCGGCAAACCCAGTACTTC. It specifies CASSLLAGGTRQTQYF.

Comment on this clone: The same CDR3 also results from other DNA sequences found in this sample. This rearrangement joins TRBV9 to TRBJ2-7, with TRBD2 identical over 7 bases. Per the germline V gene, CDR1 is SGDLS and CDR2 is YYNGEE. Trimming removed 2 bases from V and 2 bases from J; junction bases left unmatched: 4. This CDR3 has 14 residues. In DNA form, the CDR3 reads TGTGCCAGCAGCGTGGGCGGGAGTACCTACGAGCAGTACTTC. This sequence encodes CASSVGGSTYEQYF.

The chain uses TRBV27 and TRBJ2-2; 8 bases are a match to TRBD1. The CDR3 covers 16 residues. Germline V gives CDR1 MNHEY, CDR2 SMNVEV (reference sequence). Trimming removed 10 bases from V and 2 bases from J; junction bases left unmatched: 12. CDR3 in amino acids: CATSWDGQGNTGELFF. The CDR3 DNA reads TGTGCCACCTCGTGGGATGGACAGGGTAACACCGGGGAGCTGTTTTTT.